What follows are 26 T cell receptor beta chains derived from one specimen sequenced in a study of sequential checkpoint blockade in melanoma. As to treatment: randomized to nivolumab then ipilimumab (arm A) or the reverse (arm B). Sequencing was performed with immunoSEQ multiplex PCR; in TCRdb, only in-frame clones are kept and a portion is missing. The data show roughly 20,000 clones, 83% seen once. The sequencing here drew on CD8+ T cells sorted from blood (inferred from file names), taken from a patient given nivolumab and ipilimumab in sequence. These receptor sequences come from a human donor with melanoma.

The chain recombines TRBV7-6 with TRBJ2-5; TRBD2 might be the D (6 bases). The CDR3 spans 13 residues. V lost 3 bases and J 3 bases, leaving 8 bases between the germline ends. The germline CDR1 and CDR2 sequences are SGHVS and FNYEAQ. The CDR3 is CASSFGGEETQYF. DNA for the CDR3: TGTGCCAGCAGCTTTGGCGGGGAAGAGACCCAGTACTTC.

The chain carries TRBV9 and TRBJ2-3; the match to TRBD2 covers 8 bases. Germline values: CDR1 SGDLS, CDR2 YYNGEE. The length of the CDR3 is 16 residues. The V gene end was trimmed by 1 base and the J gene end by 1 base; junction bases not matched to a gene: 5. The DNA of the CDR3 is TGTGCCAGCAGCGTATTCGCGGGGGGCGGCACAGATACGCAGTATTTT. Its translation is CASSVFAGGGTDTQYF.

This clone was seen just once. For the CDR3, the DNA is TGTGCCAGCAGTCCTGGACTAGCGGGAGGGGGGGAGACCCAGTACTTC. Translation gives CASSPGLAGGGETQYF. This sequence joins TRBV27 and TRBJ2-5; 15 nucleotides match TRBD2. Germline CDR1 MNHEY, CDR2 SMNVEV (reference sequence). This CDR3 is built from 16 residues. The V and J ends lost 5 bases and 5 bases, in that order; junction bases with no gene match: 6.

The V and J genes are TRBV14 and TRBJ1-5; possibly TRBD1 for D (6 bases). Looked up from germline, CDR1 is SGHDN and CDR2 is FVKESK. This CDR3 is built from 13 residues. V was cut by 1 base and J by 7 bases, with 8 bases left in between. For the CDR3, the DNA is TGTGCCAGCAGCCAAGCCCAGGGGCAGCCCCAGCATTTT. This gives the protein CASSQAQGQPQHF.

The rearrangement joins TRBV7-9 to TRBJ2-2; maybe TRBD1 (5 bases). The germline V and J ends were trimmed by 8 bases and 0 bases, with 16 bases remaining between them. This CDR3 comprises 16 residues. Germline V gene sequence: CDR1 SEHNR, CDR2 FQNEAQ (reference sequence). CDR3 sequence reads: CASHQWGSSNTGELFF. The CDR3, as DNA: TGTGCCAGCCACCAATGGGGCTCTTCGAACACCGGGGAGCTGTTTTTT.

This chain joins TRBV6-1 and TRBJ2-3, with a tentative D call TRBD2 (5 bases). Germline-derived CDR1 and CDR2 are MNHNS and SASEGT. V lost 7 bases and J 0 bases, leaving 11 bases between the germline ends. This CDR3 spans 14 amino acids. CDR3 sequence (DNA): TGTGCCAGCACAAAGCGGATTAGCACAGATACGCAGTATTTT. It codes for CASTKRISTDTQYF.

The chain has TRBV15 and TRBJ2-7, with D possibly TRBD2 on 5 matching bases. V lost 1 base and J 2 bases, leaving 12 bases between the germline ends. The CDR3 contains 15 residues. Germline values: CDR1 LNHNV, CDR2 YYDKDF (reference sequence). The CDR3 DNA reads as TGTGCCACCAGCAGAGTGGGAGAGGGAACCTACGAGCAGTACTTC. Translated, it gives CATSRVGEGTYEQYF.

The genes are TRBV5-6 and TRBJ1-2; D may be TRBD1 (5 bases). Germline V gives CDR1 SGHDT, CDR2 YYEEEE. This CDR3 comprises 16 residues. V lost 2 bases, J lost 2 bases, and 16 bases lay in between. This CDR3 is CASSFETVPPNYGYTF. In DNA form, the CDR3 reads TGTGCCAGCAGCTTTGAGACAGTACCTCCCAACTATGGCTACACCTTC.

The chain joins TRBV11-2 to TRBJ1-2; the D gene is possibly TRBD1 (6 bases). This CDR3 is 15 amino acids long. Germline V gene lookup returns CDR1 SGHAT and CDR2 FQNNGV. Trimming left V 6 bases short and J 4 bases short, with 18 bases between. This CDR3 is CASRPGPGVGYGYTF. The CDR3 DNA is TGTGCCAGCAGACCGGGACCAGGGGTTGGCTATGGCTACACCTTC.

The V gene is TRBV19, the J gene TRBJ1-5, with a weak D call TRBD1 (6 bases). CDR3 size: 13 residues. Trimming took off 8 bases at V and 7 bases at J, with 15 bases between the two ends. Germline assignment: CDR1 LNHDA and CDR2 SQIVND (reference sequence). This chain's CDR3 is CASAWTEDQPQHF. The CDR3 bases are TGTGCCAGTGCTTGGACAGAAGACCAGCCCCAGCATTTT.

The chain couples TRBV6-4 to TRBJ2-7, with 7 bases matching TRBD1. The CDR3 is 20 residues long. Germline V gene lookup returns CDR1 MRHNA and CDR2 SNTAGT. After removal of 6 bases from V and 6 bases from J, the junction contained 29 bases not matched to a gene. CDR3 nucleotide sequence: TGTGCCAGCAGAGCAGGATACAGGGGCCTCGCGCACCCTTTAGTCTGCGAGCAGTACTTC. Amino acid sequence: CASRAGYRGLAHPLVCEQYF.

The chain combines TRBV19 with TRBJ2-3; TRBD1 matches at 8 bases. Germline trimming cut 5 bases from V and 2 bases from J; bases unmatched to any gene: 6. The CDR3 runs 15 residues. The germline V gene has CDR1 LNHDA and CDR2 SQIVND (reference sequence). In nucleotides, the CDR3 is TGTGCCAGTAGTCCGGGACAGGCGCTCACAGATACGCAGTATTTT. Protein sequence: CASSPGQALTDTQYF.

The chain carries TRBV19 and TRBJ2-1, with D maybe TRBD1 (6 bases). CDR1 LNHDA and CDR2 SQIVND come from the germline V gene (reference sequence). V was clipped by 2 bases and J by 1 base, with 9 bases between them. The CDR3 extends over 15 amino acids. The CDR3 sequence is CASSIRQGSYNEQFF. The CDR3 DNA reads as TGTGCCAGTAGTATAAGGCAGGGGTCCTACAATGAGCAGTTCTTC.

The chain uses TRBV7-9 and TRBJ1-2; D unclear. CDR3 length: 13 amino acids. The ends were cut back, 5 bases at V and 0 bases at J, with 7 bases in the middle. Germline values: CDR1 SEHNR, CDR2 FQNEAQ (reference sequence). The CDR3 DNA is TGTGCCAGCAGCCCCGTCCCTAACTATGGCTACACCTTC. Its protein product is CASSPVPNYGYTF.

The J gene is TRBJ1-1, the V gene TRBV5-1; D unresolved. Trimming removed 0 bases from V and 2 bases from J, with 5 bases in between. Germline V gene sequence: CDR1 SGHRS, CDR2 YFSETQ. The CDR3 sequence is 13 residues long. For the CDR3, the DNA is TGCGCCAGCAGCTTGGCCGGTAACACTGAAGCTTTCTTT. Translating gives CASSLAGNTEAFF.

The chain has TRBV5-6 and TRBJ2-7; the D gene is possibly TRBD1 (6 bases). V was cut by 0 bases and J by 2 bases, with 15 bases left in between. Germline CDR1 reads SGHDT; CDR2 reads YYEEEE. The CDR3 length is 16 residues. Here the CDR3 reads CASSLEGVQRTYEQYF. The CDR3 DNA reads TGTGCCAGCAGCTTGGAGGGGGTACAGCGAACCTACGAGCAGTACTTC.

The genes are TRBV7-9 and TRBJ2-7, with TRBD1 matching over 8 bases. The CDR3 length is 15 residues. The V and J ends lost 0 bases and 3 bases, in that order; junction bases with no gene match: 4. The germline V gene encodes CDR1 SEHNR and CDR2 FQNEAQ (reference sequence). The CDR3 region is CASSLAGQGFYEQYF. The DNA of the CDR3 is TGTGCCAGCAGCTTAGCAGGACAGGGCTTCTACGAGCAGTACTTC.

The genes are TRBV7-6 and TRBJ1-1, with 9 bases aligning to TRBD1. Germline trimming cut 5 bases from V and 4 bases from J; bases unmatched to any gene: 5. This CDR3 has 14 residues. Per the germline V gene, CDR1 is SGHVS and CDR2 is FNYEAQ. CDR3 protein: CASSPLTGGTEAFF. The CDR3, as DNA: TGTGCCAGCAGCCCCTTGACAGGGGGCACTGAAGCTTTCTTT.

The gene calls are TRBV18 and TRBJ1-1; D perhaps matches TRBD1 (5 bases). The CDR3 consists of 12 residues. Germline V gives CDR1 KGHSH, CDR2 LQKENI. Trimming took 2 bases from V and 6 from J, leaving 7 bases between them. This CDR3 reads CASSPGAPEAFF. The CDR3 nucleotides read TGTGCCAGCTCACCAGGGGCTCCTGAAGCTTTCTTT.

Here the CDR3 DNA reads TGTGCCAGCAGCCCAAGCGGGGGCTCGAGGCGACAAGAGACCCAGTACTTC. Translation: CASSPSGGSRRQETQYF. The V and J genes are TRBV7-6 and TRBJ2-5; TRBD2 matches 8 bases. This CDR3 is built from 17 residues. V gave up 5 bases and J gave up 2 bases; unmatched junction bases: 13. Germline V gene lookup returns CDR1 SGHVS and CDR2 FNYEAQ.

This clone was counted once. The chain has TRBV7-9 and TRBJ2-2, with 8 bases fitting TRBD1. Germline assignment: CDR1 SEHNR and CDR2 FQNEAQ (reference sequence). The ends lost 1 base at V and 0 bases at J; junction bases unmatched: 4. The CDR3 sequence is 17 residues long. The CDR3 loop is CASSLGGQGPNTGELFF. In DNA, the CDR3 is TGTGCCAGCAGCTTAGGCGGACAGGGACCGAACACCGGGGAGCTGTTTTTT. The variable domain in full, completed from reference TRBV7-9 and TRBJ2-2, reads DTGVSQNPRHKITKRGQNVTFRCDPISEHNRLYWYRQTLGQGPEFLTYFQNEAQLEKSRLLSDRFSAERPKGSFSTLEIQRTEQGDSAMYLCASSLGGQGPNTGELFFGEGSRLTVL.

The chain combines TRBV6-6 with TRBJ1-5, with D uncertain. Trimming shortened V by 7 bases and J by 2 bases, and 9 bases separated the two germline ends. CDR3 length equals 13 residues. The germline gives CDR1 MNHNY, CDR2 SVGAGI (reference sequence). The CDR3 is CASTHGGNQPQHF. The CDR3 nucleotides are TGTGCCAGCACCCACGGGGGCAATCAGCCCCAGCATTTT.

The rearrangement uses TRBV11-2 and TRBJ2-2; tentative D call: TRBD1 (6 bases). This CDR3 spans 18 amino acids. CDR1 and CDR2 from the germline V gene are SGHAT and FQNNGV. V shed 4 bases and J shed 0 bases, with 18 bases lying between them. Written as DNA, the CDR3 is TGTGCCAGCAGCTGGTCGCTGGCAGGGGCTACGAACACCGGGGAGCTGTTTTTT. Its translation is CASSWSLAGATNTGELFF.

The CDR3 sequence is CASSPSSYEQYF. CDR3 nucleotides: TGTGCCAGCAGCCCCTCCTCCTACGAGCAGTACTTC. V and J are TRBV7-8 and TRBJ2-7; D is ambiguous. The ends were cut back, 5 bases at V and 0 bases at J, with 5 bases in the middle. Germline V gene sequence: CDR1 SGHVS, CDR2 FQNEAQ. This CDR3 is 12 amino acids long.

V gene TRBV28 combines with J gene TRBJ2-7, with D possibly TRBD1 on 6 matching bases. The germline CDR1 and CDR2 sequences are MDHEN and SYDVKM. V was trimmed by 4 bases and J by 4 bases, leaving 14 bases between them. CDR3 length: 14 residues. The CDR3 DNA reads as TGTGCCAGCAGTTCTAACAAGCAGGGGTACGAGCAGTACTTC. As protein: CASSSNKQGYEQYF.

This CDR3 reads CASTNRQGSATEAFF. The CDR3 DNA sequence: TGTGCCAGTACCAACCGACAGGGTTCTGCCACTGAAGCTTTCTTT. The gene calls are TRBV19 and TRBJ1-1, with 7 bases matching TRBD1. The CDR3 length is 15 residues. Per germline, CDR1 LNHDA and CDR2 SQIVND (reference sequence). Losses at the gene ends were 7 bases for V and 4 bases for J; bases not matched to a gene: 12.